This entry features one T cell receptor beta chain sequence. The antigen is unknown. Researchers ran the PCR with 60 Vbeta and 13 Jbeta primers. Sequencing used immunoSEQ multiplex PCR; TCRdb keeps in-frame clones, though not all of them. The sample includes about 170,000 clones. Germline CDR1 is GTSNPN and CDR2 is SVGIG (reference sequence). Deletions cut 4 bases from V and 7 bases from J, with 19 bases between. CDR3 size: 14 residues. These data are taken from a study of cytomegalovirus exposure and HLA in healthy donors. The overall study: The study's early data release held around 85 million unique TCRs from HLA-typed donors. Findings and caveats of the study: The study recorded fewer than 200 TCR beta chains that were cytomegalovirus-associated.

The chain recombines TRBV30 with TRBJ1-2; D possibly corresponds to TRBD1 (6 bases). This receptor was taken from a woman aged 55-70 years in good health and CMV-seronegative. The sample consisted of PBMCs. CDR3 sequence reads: CAWTLRGGFSGYTF. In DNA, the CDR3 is TGTGCCTGGACCTTGAGGGGGGGTTTTAGTGGCTACACCTTC.